A selection of T cell receptor beta chains follows, all from one sample in a study of blood T cell repertoires in COVID-19. Assay used: immunoSEQ multiplex PCR; TCRdb lists only in-frame clones, some missing. This sample yields 95,000 to 150,000 clones, of which roughly 85% are seen a single time; 2.5% to 3.5% belongs to the top ten. The sequenced sample consisted of peripheral blood. The receptors stem from a woman aged 80 or over with COVID-19, enrolled during active disease. Each CDR3 is given with its conserved first and last residue. The D gene is left open where the match is weak. Clone size is stated in some rows and not others, as once, few, many or a class when expanded.

TRBJ1-5	TRBV3-1/TRBV3-2	-	-	TGTGCCAGCAGCCAAGGAGTTAGCAATCAGCCCCAGCATTTT	CASSQGVSNQPQHF
TRBJ2-5	TRBV5-6	-	-	TGTGCCAGCAGCTTGTCACAGGGTAGGGAGACCCAGTACTTC	CASSLSQGRETQYF
TRBJ2-2	TRBV7-9	TRBD1	-	TGTGCCAGCGGGGACAGGGTTCGGGACACCGGGGAGCTGTTTTTT	CASGDRVRDTGELFF
TRBJ2-5	TRBV18	TRBD1	-	TGTGCCAGCTCACTCGGGACAGGGACGGAGGGGACCCAGTACTTC	CASSLGTGTEGTQYF
TRBJ2-6	TRBV4-2	-	-	TGTGCCAGCAGCCAGAACGTCGGGGACATCTCTGGGGCCAACGTCCTGACTTTC	CASSQNVGDISGANVLTF
TRBJ1-1	TRBV7-3	-	-	TGTGCCAGCAGCTTAGTCCCGACAGACGAAGCTTTCTTT	CASSLVPTDEAFF
TRBJ1-6	TRBV4-3	-	-	TGCGCCAGCAGCCAAGGAGGAGACCCGACGGTCCCCCTCCACTTT	CASSQGGDPTVPLHF
TRBJ2-1	TRBV5-1	TRBD2	-	TGCGCCAGCAGCTTGGGGTTCCTAGCGGGAGCTTCCAATGAGCAGTTCTTC	CASSLGFLAGASNEQFF
TRBJ1-1	TRBV7-9	-	-	TGTGCCAGCAGCTCTACCCTCGTGGCGGCAACGAACACTGAAGCTTTCTTT	CASSSTLVAATNTEAFF
TRBJ2-3	TRBV7-3	TRBD2	-	TGTGCCAGCAGCTTGGGACTAGATTCAGATACGCAGTATTTT	CASSLGLDSDTQYF
TRBJ1-5	TRBV12-3/TRBV12-4	-	-	TGTGCCAGCGTGCGGGGCAATCAGCCCCAGCATTTT	CASVRGNQPQHF
TRBJ1-1	TRBV29-1	TRBD1	-	TGCAGCATAAGACAGGGGGCCAGCACTGAAGCTTTCTTT	CSIRQGASTEAFF
TRBJ2-7	TRBV7-2	-	-	TGTGCCAGCAGCTTAGCCGGGGGGCGTCAGGACGAGCAGTACTTC	CASSLAGGRQDEQYF
TRBJ1-5	TRBV7-9	-	few	TGTGCCAGCAGCCTGAACCCGGGGCCCCAGCATTTT	CASSLNPGPQHF
TRBJ1-1	TRBV29-1	TRBD1	-	TGCAGCGTCAGGGGGATGAACACTGAAGCTTTCTTT	CSVRGMNTEAFF
TRBJ1-5	TRBV2	-	-	TGTGCCAGCAGCACAGGGCCTAATCAGCCCCAGCATTTT	CASSTGPNQPQHF
TRBJ2-5	TRBV7-6	TRBD2	once	TGTGCCAGCAGCCCGGGACTAGCGGGAGCAGAGACCCAGTACTTC	CASSPGLAGAETQYF
TRBJ1-3	TRBV6-5	-	-	TGTGCCAGCAGTCCAGGCGCGGGGGCTGGAAACACCATATATTTT	CASSPGAGAGNTIYF
TRBJ1-6	TRBV7-2	TRBD1	-	TGTGCCAGCAGCCCGGACAGGGTGAGATATTCACCCCTCCACTTT	CASSPDRVRYSPLHF
TRBJ2-5	TRBV3-1/TRBV3-2	TRBD1	once	TGTGCCAGCAGCCCGAAACAGGGGGAGGAGACCCAGTACTTC	CASSPKQGEETQYF
TRBJ2-3	TRBV6-4	TRBD2	-	TGTGCCAGCAAGACTAGCGGGAGCGCAGATACGCAGTATTTT	CASKTSGSADTQYF
TRBJ2-7	TRBV7-3	TRBD1	-	TGTGCCAGCAGCTCAAAGGGAGACGGACAGGCAAAACCCTACGAGCAGTACTTC	CASSSKGDGQAKPYEQYF
TRBJ2-3	TRBV7-3	TRBD2	-	TGTGCCAGCAGCCTAGCGGGAGAGACGGGGACGCAGTATTTT	CASSLAGETGTQYF
TRBJ2-2	TRBV6-5	-	-	TGTGCCAGCTCGGTACGACAAGAAGTATCCGGGGAGCTGTTTTTT	CASSVRQEVSGELFF
TRBJ2-2	TRBV2	TRBD2	-	TGTGCCAGCAGTTTAGCGGGAGGCACCGGGGAGCTGTTTTTT	CASSLAGGTGELFF
TRBJ1-1	TRBV6-5	-	-	TGTGCCAGCAGGTCCGAGGGGGTCACTGAAGCTTTCTTT	CASRSEGVTEAFF
TRBJ2-1	TRBV5-1	TRBD2	-	TGCGCCAGCAGGGTCCTAGCGGGGTACAATGAGCAGTTCTTC	CASRVLAGYNEQFF
TRBJ2-7	TRBV5-5	TRBD1	-	TGTGCCAGCAGCCTAACGGGACAGGGGTACGAGCAGTACTTC	CASSLTGQGYEQYF
TRBJ2-7	TRBV28	TRBD1	-	TGTGCCAGCAGGTTCGAGACAGGGGTCGAGCAGTACTTC	CASRFETGVEQYF
TRBJ2-2	TRBV3-1/TRBV3-2	-	few	TGTGCCAGCAGCCAAGGTGGACAGACTAACACCGGGGAGCTGTTTTTT	CASSQGGQTNTGELFF
TRBJ1-1	TRBV15	-	once	TGTGCCACCAGCGAACTCAGGGTTACTGAAGCTTTCTTT	CATSELRVTEAFF
TRBJ1-5	TRBV27	TRBD1	-	TGTGCCAGCAGTCCTGACAGGGGTAATCAGCCCCAGCATTTT	CASSPDRGNQPQHF
TRBJ2-7	TRBV6-5	-	-	TGTGCCAGCAGTTCCGGACTCAACTACGAGCAGTACTTC	CASSSGLNYEQYF
TRBJ1-6	TRBV11-2	TRBD1	-	TGTGCCAGCAGCCCCTGGCGACAGGGAAATTCACCCCTCCACTTT	CASSPWRQGNSPLHF
TRBJ1-2	TRBV14	-	-	TGTGCCAGCAGCCAAGTAGTAGGGGCTGGCTACACCTTC	CASSQVVGAGYTF
TRBJ1-1	TRBV6-5	TRBD1	few	TGTGCCAGCAGTATAACAGGGGACATAGAAGCTTTCTTT	CASSITGDIEAFF
TRBJ2-2	TRBV7-9	-	-	TGTGCCAGCAGCTCCACAGTCACCGGGGAGCTGTTTTTT	CASSSTVTGELFF
TRBJ2-7	TRBV18	TRBD1	-	TGTGCCAGCTCACCACCGGGACAGGGGCGCTACGAGCAGTACTTC	CASSPPGQGRYEQYF
TRBJ2-5	TRBV6-2/TRBV6-3	TRBD2	-	TGTGCCAGCAGTTACCCCCAAGGACTAGCGGGAGAAGAGACCCAGTACTTC	CASSYPQGLAGEETQYF
TRBJ2-1	TRBV5-1	-	-	TGCGCCAGCAGCGCGGGACAGCTATACAATGAGCAGTTCTTC	CASSAGQLYNEQFF
TRBJ1-4	TRBV4-2	TRBD1	few	TGTGCCAGCAGCCAAGAAGGGACAGGAGACAAACTGTTTTTT	CASSQEGTGDKLFF
TRBJ2-3	TRBV6-5	-	-	TGTGCCAGCAGTTACTCGGGCAAGGGAGCAGATACGCAGTATTTT	CASSYSGKGADTQYF
TRBJ2-1	TRBV28	TRBD2	once	TGTGCCAGCACTCTGTCTAGCGGCGATTACAATGAGCAGTTCTTC	CASTLSSGDYNEQFF
TRBJ2-5	TRBV5-1	TRBD1	-	TGCGCCAGCAGCCCTACCGGGACAGGGGTTGAGACCCAGTACTTC	CASSPTGTGVETQYF
TRBJ1-2	TRBV6-5	TRBD1	-	TGTGCCAGCAAAGGGACCGAGGGGGCGTGGGGCTACACCTTC	CASKGTEGAWGYTF
TRBJ2-1	TRBV5-5	-	-	TGTGCCAGCACCCCGGACTGGAAGCAGTTCTTC	CASTPDWKQFF
TRBJ2-7	TRBV29-1	-	-	TGCAGCGTTGCTGCAGCCGGGACTGGGAGCTCCTACGAGCAGTACTTC	CSVAAAGTGSSYEQYF
TRBJ1-6	TRBV18	-	few	TGTGCCAGCTCACCAGAGTTGGATTCACCCCTCCACTTT	CASSPELDSPLHF
TRBJ1-2	TRBV10-3	-	-	TGTGCCATCAGTGATAGTCCCTCGGGAAGCTATGGCTACACCTTC	CAISDSPSGSYGYTF
TRBJ1-2	TRBV19	TRBD1	-	TGTGCCAGTAGTATAGATGGGACAGCCACCGGCTACACCTTC	CASSIDGTATGYTF
TRBJ2-5	TRBV6-6	TRBD1	-	TGTGCCAGCAGTTACTCAGGGGCAGGGGGAGAGACCCAGTACTTC	CASSYSGAGGETQYF
TRBJ1-3	TRBV7-8	-	-	TGTGCCAGCAGTCTTACAGGGTCTGGAAACACCATATATTTT	CASSLTGSGNTIYF
TRBJ1-2	TRBV5-4	TRBD1	-	TGTGCCAGCAGCTTGGTGGGACAGCCCTATGGCTACACCTTC	CASSLVGQPYGYTF
TRBJ2-1	TRBV7-3	-	once	TGTGCCAGCAGCCCTGGTCCCGTGACGGGAATCTACAATGAGCAGTTCTTC	CASSPGPVTGIYNEQFF
TRBJ1-6	TRBV3-1/TRBV3-2	-	-	TGTGCCAGCAGCACCCCCGGGGATTCACCCCTCCACTTT	CASSTPGDSPLHF
TRBJ2-3	TRBV5-1	TRBD2	-	TGCGCCAGCAGCTTGGTAGCGAGCGGGAGATCAGATACGCAGTATTTT	CASSLVASGRSDTQYF
TRBJ1-4	TRBV3-1/TRBV3-2	TRBD1	once	TGTGCCAGCAGCCAATTGGGGTGGGGGGACAGCGGCCTCGGGAAACTGTTTTTT	CASSQLGWGDSGLGKLFF
TRBJ1-1	TRBV7-9	-	-	TGTGCCAGCAGCGGCCGGGTCACTGAAGCTTTCTTT	CASSGRVTEAFF
TRBJ2-2	TRBV7-3	-	-	TGTGCCAGCAGCCCCCTCGGCGGGGAGCTGTTTTTT	CASSPLGGELFF
TRBJ2-7	TRBV6-2/TRBV6-3	TRBD1	-	TGTGCCAGCAGTCACGCAGTTCAGGGGGCGGTTCGGCAACAGTACTTC	CASSHAVQGAVRQQYF